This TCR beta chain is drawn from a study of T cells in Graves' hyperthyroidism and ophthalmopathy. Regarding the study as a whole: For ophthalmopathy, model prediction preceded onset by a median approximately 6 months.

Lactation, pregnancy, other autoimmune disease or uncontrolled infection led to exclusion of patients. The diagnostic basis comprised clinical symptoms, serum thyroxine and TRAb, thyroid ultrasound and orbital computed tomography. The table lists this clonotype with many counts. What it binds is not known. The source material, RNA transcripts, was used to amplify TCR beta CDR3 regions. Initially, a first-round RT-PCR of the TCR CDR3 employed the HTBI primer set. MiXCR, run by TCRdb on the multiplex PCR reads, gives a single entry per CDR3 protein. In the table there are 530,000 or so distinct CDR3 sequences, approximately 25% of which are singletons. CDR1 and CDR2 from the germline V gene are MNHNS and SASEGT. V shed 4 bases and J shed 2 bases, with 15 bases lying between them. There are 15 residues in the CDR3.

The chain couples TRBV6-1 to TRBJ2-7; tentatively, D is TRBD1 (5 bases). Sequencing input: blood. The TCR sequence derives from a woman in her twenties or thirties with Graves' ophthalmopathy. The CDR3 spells CASSGSPKGAYEQYF. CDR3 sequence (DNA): TGTGCCAGCAGTGGCTCCCCGAAAGGGGCCTACGAGCAGTACTTC.